These T cell receptor beta chains were read from a single sample in a study of monozygotic twins with inflammatory bowel disease. TCRdb re-analyzed the 5' RACE reads; it lists each CDR3 protein once, without DNA. The sample table includes over 100,000 distinct CDR3 sequences. The sequencing sample was made of blood. The receptors were gathered from a human donor with ulcerative colitis or Crohn's disease, or a healthy co-twin of an affected twin (not recorded which). The CDR3 runs from the conserved cysteine through the conserved F or W. The order of the fields is J gene, V gene, CDR3 length, CDR3 protein.

TRBJ1-1,TRBV6-1,13,CASSELQGTEAFF
TRBJ1-4,TRBV2,14,CASDIGTDNEKLFF
TRBJ2-5,TRBV29-1,13,CSAGVAFQETQYF
TRBJ1-2,TRBV7-6,13,CASRSPGNYGYTF
TRBJ2-3,TRBV27,14,CASSFDRGTDTQYF
TRBJ1-2,TRBV27,14,CASSLSGQFYGYTF
TRBJ2-3,TRBV20-1,14,CSASWIGTVDTQYF
TRBJ1-2,TRBV28,11,CASSSEGGYTF
TRBJ1-1,TRBV29-1,15,CSVEGGRGVNTEAFF
TRBJ1-1,TRBV11-1,15,CASSLSNSWGTEAFF
TRBJ2-5,TRBV5-1,13,CASSSTPGETQYF
TRBJ1-2,TRBV6-5,18,CASSYSRPFRTGWYGYTF
TRBJ1-1,TRBV27,16,CASSLSADRRNTEAFF
TRBJ1-5,TRBV6-5,15,CASSYSLGINQPQHF
TRBJ1-1,TRBV5-5,17,CASSLAVSWGANTEAFF
TRBJ2-5,TRBV15,15,CATRRGRVAQETQYF
TRBJ2-5,TRBV7-3,14,CASSPGQGQETQYF
TRBJ2-3,TRBV5-1,12,CASSLAEGSLYF
TRBJ2-7,TRBV5-5,15,CASSLGTSTWEKQYF
TRBJ1-1,TRBV15,14,CATSTWTDYTEAFF
TRBJ2-7,TRBV7-2,15,CASSLGFSGPYEQYF
TRBJ2-5,TRBV6-1,14,CASSRQRATETQYF
TRBJ2-3,TRBV27,15,CASSLGNEGTDTQYF
TRBJ1-4,TRBV6-6,14,CASSYNRGLEKLFF
TRBJ1-5,TRBV29-1,13,CSVGTGRNQPQHF
TRBJ1-6,TRBV20-1,11,CSASYNSPLHF
TRBJ2-1,TRBV28,14,CASRRLAGHNEQFF
TRBJ1-4,TRBV20-1,14,CSASRTGASEKLFF